This record concerns one TCR beta chain sequence. The CDR3 has 15 residues. With 3 bases clipped from V and 2 bases from J, the junction kept 5 bases outside the gene matches. Germline V gene lookup returns CDR1 SQVTM and CDR2 ANQGSEA. TCRdb reprocessed the 5' RACE reads with MiXCR, giving one entry per CDR3 protein. The profile shows around 320,000 distinct CDR3 sequences, around 21% of them singletons. The data originate from a study of CD8 T cells in ankylosing spondylitis. Input material: blood, either unsorted or a sorted T cell fraction (not recorded which). The TCR sequence derives from a female donor with ankylosing spondylitis or in good health (not recorded which). This chain joins TRBV29-1 and TRBJ2-7; 12 bases are shared with TRBD2. The CDR3 region is CSVDWRTSGTYEQYF. CDR3 DNA sequence: TGCAGCGTTGATTGGCGGACTAGCGGGACCTACGAGCAGTACTTC.